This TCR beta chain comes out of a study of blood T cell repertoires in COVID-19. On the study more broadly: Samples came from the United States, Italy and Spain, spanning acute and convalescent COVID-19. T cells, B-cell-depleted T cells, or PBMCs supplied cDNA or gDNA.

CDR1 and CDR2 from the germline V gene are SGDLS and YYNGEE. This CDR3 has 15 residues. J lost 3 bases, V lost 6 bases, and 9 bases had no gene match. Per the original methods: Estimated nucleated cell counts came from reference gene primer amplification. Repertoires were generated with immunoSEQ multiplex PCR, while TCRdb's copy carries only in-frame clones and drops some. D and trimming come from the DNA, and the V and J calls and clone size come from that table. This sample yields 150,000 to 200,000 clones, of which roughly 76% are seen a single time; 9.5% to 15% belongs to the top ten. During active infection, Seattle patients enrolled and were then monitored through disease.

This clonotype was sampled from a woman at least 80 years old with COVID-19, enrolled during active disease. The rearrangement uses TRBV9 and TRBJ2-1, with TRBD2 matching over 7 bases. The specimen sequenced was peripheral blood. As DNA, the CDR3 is TGTGCCAGCACCGCTAGCGGCCTCCTCTACAATGAGCAGTTCTTC. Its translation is CASTASGLLYNEQFF.